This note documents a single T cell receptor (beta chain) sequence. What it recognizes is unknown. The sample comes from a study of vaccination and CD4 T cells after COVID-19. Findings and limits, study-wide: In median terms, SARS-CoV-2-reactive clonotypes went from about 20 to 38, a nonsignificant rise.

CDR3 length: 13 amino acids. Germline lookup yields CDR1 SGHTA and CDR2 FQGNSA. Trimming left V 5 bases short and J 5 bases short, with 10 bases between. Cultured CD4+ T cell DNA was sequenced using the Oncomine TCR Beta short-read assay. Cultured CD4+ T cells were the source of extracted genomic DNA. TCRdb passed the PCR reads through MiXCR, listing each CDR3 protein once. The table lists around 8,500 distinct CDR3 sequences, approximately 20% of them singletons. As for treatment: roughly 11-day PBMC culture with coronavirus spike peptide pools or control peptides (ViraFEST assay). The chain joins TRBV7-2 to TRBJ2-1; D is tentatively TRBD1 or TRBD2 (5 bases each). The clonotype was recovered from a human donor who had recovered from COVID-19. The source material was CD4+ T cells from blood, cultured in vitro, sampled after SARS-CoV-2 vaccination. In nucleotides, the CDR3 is TGTGCCAGCAGCCCGGGACCGAACAATGAGCAGTTCTTC. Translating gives CASSPGPNNEQFF.